The 13 T cell receptor beta chains reported below all come from one sample, sequenced in a study of control samples from healthy donors and cancer patients. Sequencing was performed with immunoSEQ multiplex PCR; in TCRdb, only in-frame clones are kept and a portion is missing. The sample has approximately 160,000 clones; 85% to 95% are singletons. Specimen: blood. The receptors were sampled from a woman between 18 and 29 years old in good health.

J is TRBJ2-7 and V is TRBV7-2, with a possible D match to TRBD1 (6 bases). The CDR3 sequence is 12 residues long. Trimming took 2 bases from V and 6 from J, leaving 8 bases between them. Germline lookup yields CDR1 SGHTA and CDR2 FQGNSA. The CDR3, as DNA: TGTGCCAGCAGCTTATCAGGGGTCGAGCAGTACTTC. Translated, it gives CASSLSGVEQYF.

This clone was detected once. This sequence joins TRBV10-2 and TRBJ1-4; D gene ambiguous. CDR3 size: 16 residues. Deletions cut 1 base from V and 4 bases from J, with 13 bases between. Germline V CDR1 and CDR2: WSHSY, SAAADI. DNA for the CDR3: TGCGCCAGCAGTGAGTTTCGCGGGTCGAATAATGAAAAACTGTTTTTT. This gives the protein CASSEFRGSNNEKLFF.

The V gene is TRBV12-3 or TRBV12-4, the J gene TRBJ2-5; 7 bases line up with TRBD1. V lost 6 bases to trimming and J lost 4 bases; unmatched junction nucleotides: 5. CDR3 size: 13 residues. The CDR3 DNA sequence: TGTGCCAGCAGACGCAGGGGGTCAGAGACCCAGTACTTC. This gives the protein CASRRRGSETQYF.

The rearrangement joins TRBV27 to TRBJ2-7, with TRBD1 matching over 7 bases. The CDR3 runs to 12 residues. The J segment lost 6 bases and the V segment lost 5 bases, leaving 4 bases of the junction unmatched. Germline CDR1 is MNHEY and CDR2 is SMNVEV (reference sequence). CDR3 sequence (DNA): TGTGCCAGCAGTACAGGGGAGAGCGAGCAGTACTTC. This gives the protein CASSTGESEQYF.

The V call is TRBV27, the J call TRBJ1-5, with D possibly being TRBD1 (5 bases). This CDR3 contains 12 residues. Germline V gene lookup returns CDR1 MNHEY and CDR2 SMNVEV (reference sequence). V was shortened by 4 bases and J by 9 bases, with 10 bases between the two germline ends. CDR3 sequence: CASSWHGGPQHF. In DNA form, the CDR3 reads TGTGCCAGCAGTTGGCACGGGGGGCCCCAGCATTTT.

The V call is TRBV12-3 or TRBV12-4, the J call TRBJ1-5; D ambiguous. The CDR3 length is 13 residues. The V end was cut by 7 bases, the J end by 0 bases, with 7 bases between. This chain's CDR3 is CASTPNSNQPQHF. CDR3 coding DNA: TGTGCCAGCACACCGAATAGCAATCAGCCCCAGCATTTT.

This clone was seen only once. This sequence joins TRBV10-3 and TRBJ2-2; 10 bases map to TRBD1. The CDR3 length is 18 residues. The trim removed 0 bases at V and 6 bases at J, leaving 10 bases unmatched. Germline lookup yields CDR1 ENHRY and CDR2 SYGVKD. In DNA form, the CDR3 reads TGTGCCATCAGTGAGTCCGACAGGGGGCGAATCTTGGCCGGGGAGCTGTTTTTT. It yields the protein CAISESDRGRILAGELFF.

This chain's CDR3 is CASSPNWERKWDMNTEAFF. CDR3 bases: TGTGCCAGCTCCCCTAATTGGGAGCGGAAGTGGGACATGAACACTGAAGCTTTCTTT. The chain joins TRBV18 to TRBJ1-1, with D maybe TRBD1 (6 bases). V was trimmed by 6 bases and J by 0 bases, leaving 26 bases between them. This CDR3 contains 19 residues. CDR1 is KGHSH, CDR2 LQKENI, per germline.

The chain is built from TRBV18 and TRBJ1-1, with a possible D match to TRBD1 (6 bases). CDR3 length: 13 residues. Trimming took off 4 bases at V and 11 bases at J, with 17 bases between the two ends. The germline V gene has CDR1 KGHSH and CDR2 LQKENI. CDR3 sequence: CASSQEGGPSAFF. DNA of the CDR3: TGTGCCAGCTCACAGGAAGGGGGGCCCTCGGCTTTCTTT.

The chain links TRBV12-5 to TRBJ1-5, with D uncertain. V was clipped by 10 bases and J by 0 bases, with 13 bases between them. CDR3 length equals 14 residues. Germline V gene sequence: CDR1 LGHNT, CDR2 FRNRAP. This CDR3 reads CATTSGYSNQPQHF. In nucleotides, the CDR3 is TGTGCTACCACATCGGGCTATAGCAATCAGCCCCAGCATTTT.

The V gene is TRBV6-5, the J gene TRBJ2-7; 8 bases are a match to TRBD1. The CDR3 loop spans 15 amino acids. With V trimmed by 10 bases and J by 6 bases, 17 bases remained unmatched. Germline V gene lookup returns CDR1 MNHEY and CDR2 SVGAGI. CDR3 nucleotides: TGTGCCACCAAGCCTAGTAGACAACAGGGGGGCGAGCAGTACTTC. Amino acid sequence: CATKPSRQQGGEQYF.

The V and J genes are TRBV24-1 and TRBJ1-5; D not certain. The V gene lost 6 bases and the J gene lost 3 bases, with 5 bases spanning the gap. Germline CDR1 is KGHDR and CDR2 is SFDVKD. CDR3 length: 12 residues. The CDR3 DNA reads as TGTGCCACCAGTTTTTCCAATCAGCCCCAGCATTTT. Its protein is CATSFSNQPQHF.

The chain has TRBV5-5 and TRBJ1-1; 7 bases are a match to TRBD1. J lost 8 bases, V lost 5 bases, and 9 bases had no gene match. The CDR3 contains 13 residues. Germline CDR1 SGHKS, CDR2 YYEKEE (reference sequence). The DNA for the CDR3 is TGTGCCAGCAGTTATGACAGGGACGCGGAAGCTTTCTTT. Translated: CASSYDRDAEAFF.